The 26 T cell receptor beta chains reported below all come from one sample, sequenced in a study of T cell repertoires in ileal Crohn's disease. Some clones are missing from TCRdb's copy, which holds only in-frame ones; the method was immunoSEQ multiplex PCR. The sample records approximately 13,000 clones, roughly 80% being singletons. Time point defined: inflamed ileum from the surgical specimen. The sequencing input was ileal tissue. These receptors were obtained from an adult with Crohn's disease.

This clone appeared once. The V call is TRBV28, the J call TRBJ1-1, with D possibly TRBD1 on 5 matching bases. The CDR3 has 15 residues. CDR1 and CDR2 (germline): MDHEN, SYDVKM. The V gene lost 0 bases and the J gene lost 8 bases, with 16 bases spanning the gap. The CDR3 loop reads CASSLWDMPNSEAFF. The CDR3 DNA follows: TGTGCCAGCAGTTTATGGGACATGCCAAATTCAGAAGCTTTCTTT.

The chain is built from TRBV19 and TRBJ1-6; D possibly corresponds to TRBD1 (5 bases). Germline loops: CDR1 LNHDA, CDR2 SQIVND (reference sequence). The CDR3 contains 13 residues. Trimming shortened V by 3 bases and J by 14 bases, and 14 bases separated the two germline ends. The CDR3 bases are TGTGCCAGTAGTATTGCACCGGGACTCTCCCTCCACTTT. It yields the protein CASSIAPGLSLHF.

Only a few counts were recorded for this clone. The chain links TRBV10-3 to TRBJ1-2; TRBD1 is a possible D gene (5 bases). The CDR3 is made up of 18 amino acids. V was shortened by 6 bases and J by 0 bases, with 23 bases between the two germline ends. The germline CDR1 and CDR2 sequences are ENHRY and SYGVKD. In DNA form, the CDR3 reads TGTGCCATCAGGGACCGGGACGACAAGTTCTCAGCTAACTATGGCTACACCTTC. Translation: CAIRDRDDKFSANYGYTF.

The table lists this clone with a count of one. The V gene is TRBV6-1, the J gene TRBJ1-5; 7 bases match TRBD1. The CDR3 spans 15 residues. J was trimmed by 2 bases and V by 4 bases; bases with no gene match: 5. Germline V gene sequence: CDR1 MNHNS, CDR2 SASEGT. This CDR3 is CASSGTGEGNQPQHF. For the CDR3, the DNA is TGTGCCAGCAGTGGAACAGGGGAAGGCAATCAGCCCCAGCATTTT.

The chain employs TRBV29-1 and TRBJ1-2; D gene uncertain. This CDR3 comprises 15 residues. Germline-derived CDR1 and CDR2 are SQVTM and ANQGSEA. Trimming shortened V by 0 bases and J by 0 bases, and 11 bases separated the two germline ends. CDR3 region: CSVEDEGATNYGYTF. DNA for the CDR3: TGCAGCGTTGAAGATGAAGGCGCTACTAACTATGGCTACACCTTC.

The chain combines TRBV6-5 with TRBJ2-1; 9 bases match TRBD1. The CDR3 consists of 15 residues. The germline gives CDR1 MNHEY, CDR2 SVGAGI. V was pared by 6 bases and J by 6 bases, with 9 bases of the junction left unmatched. Here the CDR3 reads CASRTGTGSANEQFF. The CDR3 DNA follows: TGTGCCAGCAGAACAGGGACAGGGTCCGCCAATGAGCAGTTCTTC.

J is TRBJ2-7 and V is TRBV10-2, with TRBD1 matching 9 bases. V shed 7 bases and J 4 bases; nucleotides not matched to a gene: 8. CDR3 length: 14 amino acids. CDR1 and CDR2 from the germline V gene are WSHSY and SAAADI. CDR3 in amino acids: CASTPLDRGYEQYF. The CDR3 coding sequence is TGCGCCAGCACCCCGCTGGACAGGGGTTACGAGCAGTACTTC.

In DNA form, the CDR3 reads TGCGCCAGCAGCCCTCTCCCCGGGGAGCTGTTTTTT. Encoded protein: CASSPLPGELFF. This chain uses TRBV5-1 with TRBJ2-2; D is uncertain. Germline V gene lookup returns CDR1 SGHRS and CDR2 YFSETQ. The V and J ends lost 4 bases and 6 bases respectively, with 7 bases between them. The CDR3 totals 12 residues. The variable domain in full, completed from reference TRBV5-1 and TRBJ2-2, reads KAGVTQTPRYLIKTRGQQVTLSCSPISGHRSVSWYQQTPGQGLQFLFEYFSETQRNKGNFPGRFSGRQFSNSRSEMNVSTLELGDSALYLCASSPLPGELFFGEGSRLTVL.

The chain has TRBV6-5 and TRBJ1-1, with a weak D call TRBD1 (5 bases). Germline CDR1 and CDR2: MNHEY and SVGAGI. Trimming stripped 0 bases from V and 4 bases from J, with 15 bases between. The CDR3 has 16 amino acids. CDR3 sequence (DNA): TGTGCCAGCAGTTACTCGAACCACGACAGATGCACTGAAGCTTTCTTT. Protein sequence: CASSYSNHDRCTEAFF.

J is TRBJ2-3 and V is TRBV6-6; 9 bases fit TRBD1. This CDR3 spans 15 amino acids. Germline-derived CDR1 and CDR2 are MNHNY and SVGAGI (reference sequence). Unmatched junction bases numbered 7, after V lost 5 bases and J lost 4 bases. The CDR3 DNA reads as TGTGCCAGCAGTCTGACAGGGGGTTTCGCAGATACGCAGTATTTT. It specifies CASSLTGGFADTQYF.

The V gene is TRBV2, the J gene TRBJ1-1; D not certain. Trimming stripped 2 bases from V and 1 base from J, with 11 bases between. Germline V gene lookup returns CDR1 SNHLY and CDR2 FYNNEI. This CDR3 is built from 15 residues. CDR3 in DNA: TGTGCCAGCAGTGAACCCCGGGTACGGAACACTGAAGCTTTCTTT. Protein sequence: CASSEPRVRNTEAFF.

This clone was detected only once. CDR3: CASSPRQGTKAFF. The CDR3 nucleotides are TGTGCCAGCAGCCCCCGACAGGGGACTAAAGCTTTCTTT. J is TRBJ1-1 and V is TRBV11-3; 8 bases fit TRBD1. The V gene's germline CDR1 is SGHNT and CDR2 YENEEA. With V trimmed by 5 bases and J by 9 bases, 8 bases remained unmatched. CDR3 length: 13 amino acids.

The rearrangement links TRBV19 to TRBJ1-5; D might be TRBD1 (6 bases). The V gene lost 3 bases and the J gene lost 5 bases, with 17 bases spanning the gap. CDR3 length equals 16 residues. The germline gives CDR1 LNHDA, CDR2 SQIVND (reference sequence). CDR3 nucleotides: TGTGCCAGTAGTATTATGGGACACCAATTTGATCAGCCCCAGCATTTT. Its translation: CASSIMGHQFDQPQHF.

Remarks on this clone: The junction does not match germline at one end; this may be a read error. The chain carries TRBV6-1 and TRBJ2-7, with 8 positions matching TRBD1. CDR3 length equals 14 residues. CDR1 is MNHNS and CDR2 is SASEGT in the germline V gene. The CDR3 DNA sequence: TGTGCCAGCAGACAGACAGGGGACTCCTACGAGCAGTACTTT. This codes for CASRQTGDSYEQYF.

The genes are TRBV6-6 and TRBJ1-5; D is possibly TRBD1 (6 bases). CDR1 is MNHNY, CDR2 SVGAGI, per germline (reference sequence). V was clipped by 6 bases and J by 6 bases, with 21 bases between them. The CDR3 is made up of 16 amino acids. The CDR3 DNA sequence: TGTGCCAGCAGCTCTGTGAGGGGGGGCTATAGTCAGCCCCAGCATTTT. Translated: CASSSVRGGYSQPQHF.

The V gene is TRBV6-1, the J gene TRBJ2-7, with D unclear. The germline V gene has CDR1 MNHNS and CDR2 SASEGT. Trimming took 2 bases from V and 3 from J, leaving 14 bases between them. CDR3 length: 15 residues. This chain's CDR3 is CASSETPDRVYEQYF. In nucleotides, the CDR3 is TGTGCCAGCAGTGAAACCCCGGACCGTGTCTACGAGCAGTACTTC.

In its sample, this clone is medium-sized. The V gene is TRBV4-1, the J gene TRBJ1-1, with D uncertain. Germline V gives CDR1 MGHRA, CDR2 YSYEKL. Trimming removed 0 bases at V and 0 bases at J, with 8 bases between. The CDR3 loop spans 15 amino acids. The CDR3 reads CASSQEEGMNTEAFF. In DNA form, the CDR3 reads TGCGCCAGCAGCCAAGAGGAGGGAATGAACACTGAAGCTTTCTTT.

The chain combines TRBV6-6 with TRBJ2-1; 13 bases match TRBD2. CDR1 is MNHNY and CDR2 is SVGAGI in the germline V gene (reference sequence). V shed 6 bases, J shed 4 bases, and the junction held 6 bases outside the gene matches. This CDR3 has 16 amino acids. The CDR3 DNA is TGTGCCAGCAGCTTTGGGACTAGCGGGGTTTACAATGAGCAGTTCTTC. It encodes CASSFGTSGVYNEQFF.

The chain joins TRBV6-5 to TRBJ1-3; 7 bases agree with TRBD1. The germline V gene has CDR1 MNHEY and CDR2 SVGAGI. The J segment lost 2 bases and the V segment lost 0 bases, leaving 1 base of the junction unmatched. The CDR3 consists of 15 residues. The CDR3 bases are TGTGCCAGCAGTTACTCCCAGGGGGCTGGAAACACCATATATTTT. The encoded protein is CASSYSQGAGNTIYF.

The rearrangement links TRBV19 to TRBJ2-7; possibly TRBD1 for D (5 bases). CDR3 length equals 15 residues. Deletions cut 2 bases from V and 3 bases from J, with 14 bases between. CDR1 is LNHDA, CDR2 SQIVND, per germline (reference sequence). The CDR3 sequence is CASSIFWGSDYEQYF. CDR3 in DNA: TGTGCCAGTAGTATATTCTGGGGCAGTGACTACGAGCAGTACTTC.

Only a few counts were recorded for this clone. The chain is built from TRBV7-9 and TRBJ1-3, with D hard to call. With 1 base removed from V and 1 base from J, the gap between germline ends came to 20 bases. Looked up from germline, CDR1 is SEHNR and CDR2 is FQNEAQ (reference sequence). The CDR3 spans 19 residues. CDR3 sequence: CASSLGFASGLISGNTIYF. The CDR3 region has the DNA TGTGCCAGCAGCTTAGGATTCGCGTCGGGCCTGATTTCTGGAAACACCATATATTTT.

The chain uses TRBV5-1 and TRBJ2-3; D might be TRBD1 or TRBD2, each matching 5 bases. The CDR3 loop spans 16 amino acids. V dropped 4 bases and J dropped 4 bases, with 19 bases sitting between them. Germline-derived CDR1 and CDR2 are SGHRS and YFSETQ. The DNA for the CDR3 is TGCGCCAGCAGCGCGAGGGGCCAGGGAGTCCCAGATACGCAGTATTTT. This codes for CASSARGQGVPDTQYF.

The chain employs TRBV7-8 and TRBJ1-6; D not resolved. The germline CDR1 and CDR2 sequences are SGHVS and FQNEAQ. V shed 1 base and J shed 9 bases, with 4 bases lying between them. The CDR3 spans 12 residues. The CDR3 nucleotides read TGTGCCAGCAGCTTAGATTCTTCACCCCTCCACTTT. It yields the protein CASSLDSSPLHF. Together with reference TRBV7-8 and TRBJ1-6, the CDR3 gives the full variable domain: GAGVSQSPRYKVAKRGQDVALRCDPISGHVSLFWYQQALGQGPEFLTYFQNEAQLDKSGLPSDRFFAERPEGSVSTLKIQRTQQEDSAVYLCASSLDSSPLHFGNGTRLTVT.

In the case of this clone: One end of the junction varies from germline; a read error may be responsible. The gene calls are TRBV10-1 and TRBJ2-3, with D possibly matching TRBD1 (6 bases). CDR1 is WNHNN, CDR2 SYGVQD, per germline (reference sequence). This CDR3 contains 11 residues. CDR3 DNA: TGCGCCAGCGGTGAAACAGGGCCCCAGTATTTT. Protein: CASGETGPQYF.

The chain couples TRBV5-8 to TRBJ2-7, with 8 positions matching TRBD1. This CDR3 has 15 amino acids. Trimming at V came to 0 bases and at J to 4 bases, leaving 6 bases not matched to a gene. Per germline, CDR1 SGHTS and CDR2 YDEGEE. Here the CDR3 DNA reads TGTGCCAGCAGCTTGGGACAGGGGAATTTTTACGAGCAGTACTTC. Protein product: CASSLGQGNFYEQYF.

The rearrangement links TRBV2 to TRBJ2-6, with D possibly being TRBD1 (5 bases). The length of the CDR3 is 15 residues. CDR1 is SNHLY and CDR2 is FYNNEI in the germline V gene. Trimming stripped 5 bases from V and 0 bases from J, with 8 bases between. The CDR3 sequence is CASSRQSSGANVLTF. Here the CDR3 DNA reads TGTGCCAGCAGTCGACAGAGCTCTGGGGCCAACGTCCTGACTTTC.